Following are 28 T cell receptor beta chains from one sample sequenced in a study of shared clonotypes between healthy human individuals. Repertoires were generated with immunoSEQ multiplex PCR, while TCRdb's copy carries only in-frame clones and drops some. The profile covers about 480,000 clones, with 79% appearing a single time and under 15% taken by the ten largest. Sequenced sample: PBMCs. The receptors stem from a woman between 35 and 50 years old in good health. Some clones in this sample may be carry-over from other donors' samples.

The rearrangement uses TRBV2 and TRBJ2-7, with TRBD1 matching 8 bases. Trimming at V came to 6 bases and at J to 3 bases, leaving 7 bases not matched to a gene. Germline V gene sequence: CDR1 SNHLY, CDR2 FYNNEI. The CDR3 loop spans 14 amino acids. The CDR3 here is CASRRGQVNYEQYF. Written as DNA, the CDR3 is TGTGCCAGCAGGAGGGGACAGGTTAACTACGAGCAGTACTTC.

The genes are TRBV2 and TRBJ1-3; D gene unclear. V was shortened by 8 bases and J by 0 bases, with 5 bases between the two germline ends. Per germline, CDR1 SNHLY and CDR2 FYNNEI. CDR3 length: 12 amino acids. The CDR3 loop reads CASCSSGNTIYF. The CDR3 nucleotides are TGTGCCAGCTGCAGCTCTGGAAACACCATATATTTT.

This clone was seen a single time. J is TRBJ2-1 and V is TRBV18; 10 bases line up with TRBD2. CDR3 length equals 18 residues. The germline V gene has CDR1 KGHSH and CDR2 LQKENI. The J segment lost 0 bases and the V segment lost 3 bases, leaving 8 bases of the junction unmatched. The CDR3 DNA reads as TGTGCCAGCTCACCTAACCAGCAGCGGGAGGGCTCCTACAATGAGCAGTTCTTC. Its protein product is CASSPNQQREGSYNEQFF.

The chain uses TRBV5-6 and TRBJ2-5, with 12 bases fitting TRBD2. The J call could be wrong; TRBJ2-7 is a better fit for the DNA end. CDR3 length: 14 residues. Germline V lookup: CDR1 SGHDT, CDR2 YYEEEE. CDR3 nucleotide sequence: TGTGCCAGCAGCTTCGGACTAGCGGGAAACGAGCAGTACTTC. This gives the protein CASSFGLAGNEQYF.

This clone was seen only a few times. Other nucleotide sequences in the sample specify the same CDR3. The V call is TRBV5-1, the J call TRBJ1-1, with unresolved D. Trimming took off 1 base at V and 1 base at J, with 5 bases between the two ends. The CDR3 totals 13 residues. The germline CDR1 and CDR2 sequences are SGHRS and YFSETQ. Here the CDR3 reads CASSLTGNTEAFF. The CDR3 nucleotides are TGCGCCAGCAGCTTGACCGGGAACACTGAAGCTTTCTTT.

The chain has TRBV7-9 and TRBJ2-5; no reliable D call. CDR3 length: 14 residues. From germline, CDR1 is SEHNR and CDR2 FQNEAQ (reference sequence). Trimming left V 5 bases short and J 5 bases short, with 15 bases between. The CDR3 region has the DNA TGTGCCAGCAGCCCACGGTCAGAGCTGGAGACCCAGTACTTC. This translates into CASSPRSELETQYF.

This clone was counted between two and nine times. The identical CDR3 is also encoded by other nucleotide sequences in the sample. The rearrangement joins TRBV14 to TRBJ2-5; D remains ambiguous. Deletions cut 1 base from V and 5 bases from J, with 2 bases between. There are 11 residues in the CDR3. CDR1 is SGHDN and CDR2 is FVKESK in the germline V gene. CDR3 nucleotide sequence: TGTGCCAGCAGCCAAGTGGAGACCCAGTACTTC. Translation gives CASSQVETQYF.

This clone was seen a single time. It is likely a read error: a sequence one base away is far more abundant. V gene TRBV28 combines with J gene TRBJ2-5; D gene unclear. The DNA matches TRBJ2-7 better at its end, which makes the J call doubtful. The CDR3 sequence is 11 residues long. Germline V gene lookup returns CDR1 MDHEN and CDR2 SYDVKM. CDR3 nucleotides: TGTGCCAGCAGTTTCTTCTACGAGCAGTACTTC. Residues: CASSFFYEQYF.

At least ten counts were recorded for this clone. Distinct nucleotide sequences in the sample also encode this CDR3. The CDR3 is CASSHGARGTQYF. The CDR3 DNA reads TGTGCCAGCAGCCACGGGGCGCGGGGGACCCAGTACTTC. The chain carries TRBV14 and TRBJ2-5; perhaps TRBD2 as D (6 bases). The germline V gene has CDR1 SGHDN and CDR2 FVKESK. V was trimmed by 3 bases and J by 7 bases, leaving 12 bases between them. This CDR3 has 13 amino acids.

The rearrangement links TRBV2 to TRBJ2-2; D is possibly TRBD2 (6 bases). CDR3 length: 19 residues. The V end was cut by 1 base, the J end by 0 bases, with 18 bases between. Per germline, CDR1 SNHLY and CDR2 FYNNEI. The CDR3 DNA follows: TGTGCCAGCAGTGAAGAGGGGTTTCTAGCGCCCGCGAACACCGGGGAGCTGTTTTTT. Encoded protein: CASSEEGFLAPANTGELFF. Full variable domain (rest looked up from reference TRBV2 and TRBJ2-2): EPEVTQTPSHQVTQMGQEVILRCVPISNHLYFYWYRQILGQKVEFLVSFYNNEISEKSEIFDDQFSVERPDGSNFTLKIRSTKLEDSAMYFCASSEEGFLAPANTGELFFGEGSRLTVL.

V usage is TRBV7-9 and J usage is TRBJ2-3, with TRBD1 matching 8 bases. Trimming cost V 6 bases and J 2 bases; bases outside gene matches: 4. There are 14 residues in the CDR3. Germline loops: CDR1 SEHNR, CDR2 FQNEAQ (reference sequence). CDR3 region: CASSSDRATDTQYF. The CDR3 DNA sequence: TGTGCCAGCAGTTCGGACAGGGCCACAGATACGCAGTATTTT. The variable domain in full, completed from reference TRBV7-9 and TRBJ2-3, reads DTGVSQNPRHKITKRGQNVTFRCDPISEHNRLYWYRQTLGQGPEFLTYFQNEAQLEKSRLLSDRFSAERPKGSFSTLEIQRTEQGDSAMYLCASSSDRATDTQYFGPGTRLTVL.

This clone showed up just a few times. This chain uses TRBV7-6 with TRBJ1-2; a weak D match, TRBD1 (5 bases). Trimming stripped 5 bases from V and 7 bases from J, with 17 bases between. Germline lookup yields CDR1 SGHVS and CDR2 FNYEAQ. The CDR3 has 14 residues. CDR3 residues: CASSPSAGSGGYTF. CDR3 DNA sequence: TGTGCCAGCAGCCCCAGTGCAGGGAGTGGTGGCTACACCTTC.

Many counts were recorded for this clone. The chain has TRBV10-3 and TRBJ1-2; possibly TRBD1 for D (5 bases). Trimming removed 2 bases at V and 7 bases at J, with 5 bases between. This CDR3 region has 11 residues. CDR1 and CDR2 (germline): ENHRY, SYGVKD. The CDR3, as DNA: TGTGCCATCAGTGAGGGGGGTGGCTACACCTTC. This codes for CAISEGGGYTF.

V and J are TRBV6-4 and TRBJ2-3, with a possible D match to TRBD2 (6 bases). The V gene lost 1 base and the J gene lost 4 bases, with 9 bases spanning the gap. There are 14 residues in the CDR3. Germline CDR1 MRHNA, CDR2 SNTAGT. The DNA for the CDR3 is TGTGCCAGCAGTGACTTGGAGGGTTCAGATACGCAGTATTTT. Translation gives CASSDLEGSDTQYF.

The chain recombines TRBV27 with TRBJ2-3; 8 bases match TRBD2. The CDR3 spans 14 residues. Unmatched junction bases numbered 10, after V lost 10 bases and J lost 4 bases. Germline V gene lookup returns CDR1 MNHEY and CDR2 SMNVEV (reference sequence). The CDR3 here is CATNERERADTQYF. In nucleotides, the CDR3 is TGTGCCACGAACGAGCGGGAGAGGGCAGATACGCAGTATTTT.

This chain links TRBV27 with TRBJ1-5; D is possibly TRBD1 (5 bases). Germline V gene lookup returns CDR1 MNHEY and CDR2 SMNVEV (reference sequence). The ends were cut back, 1 base at V and 0 bases at J, with 13 bases in the middle. There are 17 residues in the CDR3. The CDR3 region is CASSLWGGRNSNQPQHF. The CDR3 DNA is TGTGCCAGCAGTTTATGGGGGGGACGGAATAGCAATCAGCCCCAGCATTTT.

This clone was counted ten times or more. The chain recombines TRBV25-1 with TRBJ1-2; a possible D gene is TRBD1 (6 bases). This CDR3 has 14 amino acids. CDR1 and CDR2 (germline): MGHDK, SYGVNS. V lost 6 bases and J lost 6, with 17 bases in between. The DNA for the CDR3 is TGTGCCAGCAGCCCCGACAGGCCTTGGGATGGCTACACCTTC. It is translated as CASSPDRPWDGYTF.

As to this clone: One base separates it from a far larger clone, so it is likely a read error. The same CDR3 is also encoded by other DNA sequences in this sample. The rearrangement links TRBV1 to TRBJ1-1; TRBD1 reflects the table's D call only, with no check against the DNA. TRBV1 is reported as a pseudogene. The CDR3 is made up of 15 amino acids. CDR3 amino acids: CTSSQEDRENTEAFF. In DNA form, the CDR3 reads TGCACCAGTAGCCAAGAAGACAGGGAGAACACTGAAGCTTTCTTT.

The genes are TRBV28 and TRBJ2-7, with no clear D. Deletions cut 5 bases from V and 1 base from J, with 15 bases between. The germline CDR1 and CDR2 sequences are MDHEN and SYDVKM. The CDR3 is 15 amino acids. CDR3 DNA sequence: TGTGCCAGCAGTCCAGAACGGACGGCATCCTACGAGCAGTACTTC. Residues: CASSPERTASYEQYF.

V is TRBV19 and J is TRBJ1-2; D gene unclear. The germline V gene encodes CDR1 LNHDA and CDR2 SQIVND (reference sequence). V was clipped by 3 bases and J by 4 bases, with 12 bases between them. This CDR3 region has 14 residues. The CDR3 DNA is TGTGCCAGTAGTATTATCGGCTCCCCCTATGGCTACACCTTC. Protein product: CASSIIGSPYGYTF.

The chain uses TRBV7-2 and TRBJ2-3; D may be TRBD2 (7 bases). This CDR3 has 16 residues. Trimming pared 1 base from V and 6 bases from J, leaving 17 bases between. The germline V gene has CDR1 SGHTA and CDR2 FQGNSA. CDR3 nucleotides: TGTGCCAGCAGCTTAGAGGGGGGGCTAGCTTGGGATACGCAGTATTTT. It specifies CASSLEGGLAWDTQYF.

The V call is TRBV5-1, the J call TRBJ2-1; 8 bases fit TRBD2. The trim removed 4 bases at V and 6 bases at J, leaving 9 bases unmatched. This CDR3 region has 15 residues. Germline CDR1 reads SGHRS; CDR2 reads YFSETQ. Here the CDR3 DNA reads TGCGCCAGCAGCCGGGGACTAGTCCTCTCCAATGAGCAGTTCTTC. It encodes CASSRGLVLSNEQFF.

V usage is TRBV13 and J usage is TRBJ1-1; D not resolved. The V end lost 0 bases, the J end lost 0 bases, and 14 bases lay between the germline ends. CDR3 size: 17 residues. CDR1 is PRHDT, CDR2 FYEKMQ, per germline (reference sequence). The CDR3 bases are TGTGCCAGCAGCTTAGGCCCAGGAACAGCCATGAACACTGAAGCTTTCTTT. It codes for CASSLGPGTAMNTEAFF.

The rearrangement uses TRBV19 and TRBJ1-2, with D unresolved. Trimming left V 10 bases short and J 0 bases short, with 12 bases between. CDR1 and CDR2 from the germline V gene are LNHDA and SQIVND (reference sequence). The CDR3 extends over 13 amino acids. The DNA of the CDR3 is TGTGCCACCGCCCGGAACACTAACTATGGCTACACCTTC. Its protein product is CATARNTNYGYTF.

The chain is built from TRBV30 and TRBJ2-3; no clear D gene. This CDR3 contains 12 residues. V was cut by 2 bases and J by 7 bases, with 10 bases left in between. Per the germline V gene, CDR1 is GTSNPN and CDR2 is SVGIG (reference sequence). CDR3 amino acids: CAWSPTSNTQYF. CDR3 in DNA: TGTGCCTGGAGTCCTACTTCGAATACGCAGTATTTT.

The chain joins TRBV6-1 to TRBJ2-4; 8 bases map to TRBD1. Germline CDR1 MNHNS, CDR2 SASEGT. V lost 4 bases to trimming and J lost 0 bases; unmatched junction nucleotides: 11. The CDR3 contains 18 residues. The CDR3 here is CASSGSGGLDLAKNIQYF. The CDR3 DNA sequence: TGTGCCAGCAGTGGTTCAGGGGGCCTCGACTTAGCCAAAAACATTCAGTACTTC.

The chain couples TRBV2 to TRBJ1-5, with 10 bases identical to TRBD1. Trimming removed 8 bases from V and 7 bases from J; junction bases left unmatched: 11. The germline gives CDR1 SNHLY, CDR2 FYNNEI. The CDR3 extends over 15 amino acids. The CDR3 coding sequence is TGTGCCAGCGAAACCGACAGGGGGCGGTGGCAGCCCCAGCATTTT. It encodes CASETDRGRWQPQHF.

This clone was found once. This chain uses TRBV14 with TRBJ1-3; no reliable D call. CDR3 length: 16 residues. Germline-derived CDR1 and CDR2 are SGHDN and FVKESK. Trimming shortened V by 0 bases and J by 4 bases, and 13 bases separated the two germline ends. The CDR3 spells CASSQDPGAGGNTIYF. CDR3 coding DNA: TGTGCCAGCAGCCAAGACCCGGGAGCGGGAGGAAACACCATATATTTT. Looking up the rest from reference TRBV14 and TRBJ1-3 gives the full variable domain: EAGVTQFPSHSVIEKGQTVTLRCDPISGHDNLYWYRRVMGKEIKFLLHFVKESKQDESGMPNNRFLAERTGGTYSTLKVQPAELEDSGVYFCASSQDPGAGGNTIYFGEGSWLTVV.